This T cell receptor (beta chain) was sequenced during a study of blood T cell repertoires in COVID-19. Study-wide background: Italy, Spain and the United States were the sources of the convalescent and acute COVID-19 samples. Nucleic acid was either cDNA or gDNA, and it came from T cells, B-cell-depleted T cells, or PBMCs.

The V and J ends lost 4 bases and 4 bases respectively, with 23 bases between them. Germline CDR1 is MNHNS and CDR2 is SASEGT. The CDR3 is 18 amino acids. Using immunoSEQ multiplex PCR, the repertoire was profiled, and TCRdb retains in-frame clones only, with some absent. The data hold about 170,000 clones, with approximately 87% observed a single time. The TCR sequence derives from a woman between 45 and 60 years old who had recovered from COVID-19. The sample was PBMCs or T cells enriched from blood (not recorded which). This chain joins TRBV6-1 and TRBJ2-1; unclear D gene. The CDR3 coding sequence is TGTGCCAGCAGTGGCGGCCATATCTCCGGGTCCCCTTACAATGAGCAGTTCTTC. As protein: CASSGGHISGSPYNEQFF.